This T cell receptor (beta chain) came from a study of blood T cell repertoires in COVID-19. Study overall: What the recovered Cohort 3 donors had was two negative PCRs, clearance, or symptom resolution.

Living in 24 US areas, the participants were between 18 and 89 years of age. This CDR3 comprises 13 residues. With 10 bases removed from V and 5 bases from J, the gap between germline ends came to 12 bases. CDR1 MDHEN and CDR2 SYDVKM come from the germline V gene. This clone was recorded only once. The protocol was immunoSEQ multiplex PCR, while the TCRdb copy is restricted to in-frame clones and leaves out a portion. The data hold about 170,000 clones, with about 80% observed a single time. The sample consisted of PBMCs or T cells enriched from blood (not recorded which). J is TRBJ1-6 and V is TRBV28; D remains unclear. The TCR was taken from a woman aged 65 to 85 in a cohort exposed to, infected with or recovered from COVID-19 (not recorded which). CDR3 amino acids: CATLRENNSPLHF. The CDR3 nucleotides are TGTGCCACCCTCCGGGAAAATAATTCACCCCTCCACTTT.